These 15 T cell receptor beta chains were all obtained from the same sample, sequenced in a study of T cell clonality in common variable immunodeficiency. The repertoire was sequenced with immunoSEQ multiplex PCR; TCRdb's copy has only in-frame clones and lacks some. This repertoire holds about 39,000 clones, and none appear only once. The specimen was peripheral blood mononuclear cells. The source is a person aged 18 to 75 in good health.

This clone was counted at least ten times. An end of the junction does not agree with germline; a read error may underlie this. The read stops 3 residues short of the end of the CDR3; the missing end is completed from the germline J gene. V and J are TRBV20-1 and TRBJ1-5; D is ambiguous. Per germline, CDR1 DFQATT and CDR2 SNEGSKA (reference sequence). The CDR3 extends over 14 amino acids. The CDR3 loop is CSAIGPNSNQPQHF. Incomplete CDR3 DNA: TGCAGCGCTATAGGGCCTAATAGCAATCAGCCC.

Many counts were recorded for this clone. The CDR3 sequence is CASSKGRRSGANVLTF. Incomplete CDR3 DNA: TGTGCCAGCAGTAAGGGCAGAAGGTCTGGGGCCAACGTC. The V and J genes are TRBV7-3 and TRBJ2-6, with D unclear. The read gets to within 3 residues of the CDR3 end, and the germline J gene fills in the rest. The CDR3 consists of 16 residues. The ends were cut back, 6 bases at V and 1 base at J, with 13 bases in the middle. Germline CDR1 reads SGHTA; CDR2 reads FQGTGA.

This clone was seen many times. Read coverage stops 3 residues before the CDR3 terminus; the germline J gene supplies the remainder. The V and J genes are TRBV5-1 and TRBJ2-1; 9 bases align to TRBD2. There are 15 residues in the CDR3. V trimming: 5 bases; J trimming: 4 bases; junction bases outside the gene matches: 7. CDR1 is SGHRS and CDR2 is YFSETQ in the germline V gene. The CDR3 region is CASSLAGRLYNEQFF. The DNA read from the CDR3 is TGCGCCAGCAGTCTAGCGGGACGCCTTTACAATGAG.

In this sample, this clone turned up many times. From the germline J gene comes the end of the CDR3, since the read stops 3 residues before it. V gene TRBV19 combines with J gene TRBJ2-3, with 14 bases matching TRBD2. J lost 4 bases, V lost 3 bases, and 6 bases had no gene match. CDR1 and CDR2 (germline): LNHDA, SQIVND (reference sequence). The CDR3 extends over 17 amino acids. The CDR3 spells CASSIRTGLAGADTQYF. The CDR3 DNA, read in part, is TGTGCCAGTAGTATCCGAACGGGACTAGCGGGAGCAGATACG.

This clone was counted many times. The DNA read from the CDR3 is TGTGCCTGGAGCGTGGACAGGGGGCTGTTGGAGACC. This gives the protein CAWSVDRGLLET. The CDR3 as a whole reads CAWSVDRGLLETQYF. This chain uses TRBV30 with TRBJ2-5; TRBD1 aligns across 11 bases. The read finishes 3 residues shy of the CDR3 end, and the germline J gene is used to complete it. Germline-derived CDR1 and CDR2 are GTSNPN and SVGIG (reference sequence). The CDR3 is made up of 15 amino acids. The junction had 8 bases not matched to a gene; V was cut back by 3 bases and J by 5 bases.

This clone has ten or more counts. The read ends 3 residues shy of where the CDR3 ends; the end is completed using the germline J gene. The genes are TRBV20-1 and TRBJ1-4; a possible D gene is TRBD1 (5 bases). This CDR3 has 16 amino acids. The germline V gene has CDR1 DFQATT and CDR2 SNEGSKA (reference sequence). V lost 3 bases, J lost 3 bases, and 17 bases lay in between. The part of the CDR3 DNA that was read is TGCAGTGCTAGGAACCGAGGGGTTGAAGCTAATGAAAAA. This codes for CSARNRGVEANEK. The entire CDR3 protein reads CSARNRGVEANEKLFF.

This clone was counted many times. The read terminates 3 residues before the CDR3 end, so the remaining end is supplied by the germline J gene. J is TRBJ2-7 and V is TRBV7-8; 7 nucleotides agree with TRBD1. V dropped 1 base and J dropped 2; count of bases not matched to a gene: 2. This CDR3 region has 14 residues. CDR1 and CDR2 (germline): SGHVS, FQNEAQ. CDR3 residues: CASSLEQGPYEQYF. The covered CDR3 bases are TGTGCCAGCAGCTTAGAACAGGGGCCCTACGAG. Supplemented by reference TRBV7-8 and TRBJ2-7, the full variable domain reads GAGVSQSPRYKVAKRGQDVALRCDPISGHVSLFWYQQALGQGPEFLTYFQNEAQLDKSGLPSDRFFAERPEGSVSTLKIQRTQQEDSAVYLCASSLEQGPYEQYFGPGTRLTVT.

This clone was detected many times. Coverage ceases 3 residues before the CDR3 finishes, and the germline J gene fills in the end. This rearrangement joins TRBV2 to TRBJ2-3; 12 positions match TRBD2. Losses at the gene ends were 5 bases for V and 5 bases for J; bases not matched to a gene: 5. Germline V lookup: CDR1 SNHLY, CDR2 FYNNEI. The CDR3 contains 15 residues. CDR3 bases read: TGTGCCAGCAGTCGGGCTAGCGGGAGGGGAGATACG. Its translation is CASSRASGRGDT. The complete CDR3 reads CASSRASGRGDTQYF.

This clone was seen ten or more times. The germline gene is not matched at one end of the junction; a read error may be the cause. The CDR3 here is CASSQDWARNTEAFF. The covered CDR3 bases are TGCGCCAGCAGCCAAGATTGGGCGAGGAACACTGAA. The chain couples TRBV4-2 to TRBJ1-1, with no clear D. The read finishes 3 residues shy of the CDR3 end, and the germline J gene is used to complete it. Germline CDR1 and CDR2: LGHNA and YNFKEQ. This CDR3 region has 15 residues.

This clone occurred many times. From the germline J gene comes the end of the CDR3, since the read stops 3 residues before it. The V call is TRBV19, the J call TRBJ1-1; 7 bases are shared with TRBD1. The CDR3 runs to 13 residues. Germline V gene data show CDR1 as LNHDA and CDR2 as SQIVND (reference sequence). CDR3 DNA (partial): TGTGCCAGTAGTCCCGACAGGGAAAGAGAA. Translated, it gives CASSPDRERE. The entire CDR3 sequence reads CASSPDREREAFF.

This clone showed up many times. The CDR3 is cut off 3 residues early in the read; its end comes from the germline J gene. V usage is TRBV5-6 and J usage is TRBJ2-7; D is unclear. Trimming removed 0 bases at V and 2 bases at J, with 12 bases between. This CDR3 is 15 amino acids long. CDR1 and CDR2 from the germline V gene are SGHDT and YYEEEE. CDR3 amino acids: CASSLVTGTPYEQYF. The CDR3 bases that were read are TGTGCCAGCAGCTTGGTGACTGGTACCCCCTACGAG.

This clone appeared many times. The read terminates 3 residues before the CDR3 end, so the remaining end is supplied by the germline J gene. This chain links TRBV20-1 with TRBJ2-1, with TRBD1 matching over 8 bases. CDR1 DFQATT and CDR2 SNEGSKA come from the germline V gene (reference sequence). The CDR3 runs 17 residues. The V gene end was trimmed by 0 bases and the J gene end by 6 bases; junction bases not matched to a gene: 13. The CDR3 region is CSARDAGGMIGFNEQFF. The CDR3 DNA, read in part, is TGCAGTGCTAGAGATGCAGGGGGCATGATCGGTTTCAATGAG.

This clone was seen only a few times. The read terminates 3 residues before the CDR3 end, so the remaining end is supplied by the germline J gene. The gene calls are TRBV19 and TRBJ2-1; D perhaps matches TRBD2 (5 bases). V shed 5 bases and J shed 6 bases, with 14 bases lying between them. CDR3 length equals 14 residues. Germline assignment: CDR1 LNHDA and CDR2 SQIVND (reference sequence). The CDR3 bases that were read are TGTGCCAGTAGTCCCCAAACTAGTTTCAATGAG. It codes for CASSPQTSFNE. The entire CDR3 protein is CASSPQTSFNEQFF.

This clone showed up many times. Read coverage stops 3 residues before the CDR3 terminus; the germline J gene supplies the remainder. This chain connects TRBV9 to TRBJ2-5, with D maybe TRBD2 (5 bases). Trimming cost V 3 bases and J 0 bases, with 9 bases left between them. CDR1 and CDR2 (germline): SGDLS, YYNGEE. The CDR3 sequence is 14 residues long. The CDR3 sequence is CASSAAGYQETQYF. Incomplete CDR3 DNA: TGTGCCAGCAGCGCGGCGGGTTACCAAGAGACC.

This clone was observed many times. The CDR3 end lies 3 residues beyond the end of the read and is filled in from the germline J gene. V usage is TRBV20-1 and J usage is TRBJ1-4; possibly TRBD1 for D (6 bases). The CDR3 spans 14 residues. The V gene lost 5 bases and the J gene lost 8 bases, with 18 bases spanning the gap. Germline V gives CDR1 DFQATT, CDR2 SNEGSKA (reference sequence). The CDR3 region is CSASIGGDGEKLFF. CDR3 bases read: TGCAGTGCTTCAATAGGGGGGGACGGCGAAAAA.